This note documents a single TCR beta chain sequence. Its antigen is currently unknown. V was trimmed by 5 bases and J by 4 bases, leaving 14 bases between them. Germline V lookup: CDR1 PRHDT, CDR2 FYEKMQ (reference sequence). The CDR3 has 14 amino acids. This specimen comes from a study of cytomegalovirus exposure and HLA in healthy donors. Points from the study as a whole: A previous analysis found most TCR beta V segments productive roughly 87% or roughly 30% of the time. Most TCR sequences proved rare, with some public TCRs found in many donors.

The PCR made use of 60 Vbeta and 13 Jbeta primers. Method: immunoSEQ multiplex PCR; TCRdb's copy keeps in-frame clones and lacks some. The sample has about 140,000 clones; about four fifths are singletons. The sequencing sample was made of PBMCs. This rearrangement joins TRBV13 to TRBJ1-2; unclear D gene. This TCR came from a man aged 25-45 years in good health. The CDR3 reads CASSGFVGSYGYTF. The CDR3, as DNA: TGTGCCAGCAGCGGCTTTGTAGGGAGCTATGGCTACACCTTC. The full variable domain, its missing parts supplied by reference TRBV13 and TRBJ1-2, is AAGVIQSPRHLIKEKRETATLKCYPIPRHDTVYWYQQGPGQDPQFLISFYEKMQSDKGSIPDRFSAQQFSDYHSELNMSSLELGDSALYFCASSGFVGSYGYTFGSGTRLTVV.